These 5 T cell receptor beta chains share one sample of origin, sequenced in a study of OX40 agonist ivuxolimab in advanced cancers. Here immunoSEQ multiplex PCR was the method, and the copy in TCRdb shows in-frame clones only, minus some. The sample includes approximately 23,000 clones, less than 90% of them seen just once. The specimen comprised CD4+ or CD8+ T cells sorted from blood, sampled in a trial of the OX40 agonist ivuxolimab. Source of these receptors: an adult with an advanced solid tumor such as melanoma, head and neck, liver or kidney cancer.

CDR3 in amino acids: CASNHKASGPYNEQFF. The CDR3, as DNA: TGTGCCAGCAACCACAAGGCTAGCGGTCCCTACAATGAGCAGTTCTTC. The chain couples TRBV7-8 to TRBJ2-1; 7 bases map to TRBD2. Germline values: CDR1 SGHVS, CDR2 FQNEAQ. The junction had 11 bases not matched to a gene; V was cut back by 7 bases and J by 2 bases. This CDR3 comprises 16 residues.

The chain has TRBV6-1 and TRBJ1-5; the D is unclear. The ends were cut back, 6 bases at V and 4 bases at J, with 7 bases in the middle. The CDR3 spans 12 residues. The germline V gene encodes CDR1 MNHNS and CDR2 SASEGT. The CDR3 sequence: CASSLDNQPQHF. DNA for the CDR3: TGTGCCAGCAGCCTTGATAATCAGCCCCAGCATTTT.

This clone was seen once. The genes are TRBV27 and TRBJ2-1; D remains unclear. V lost 2 bases, J lost 3 bases, and 11 bases lay in between. The germline gives CDR1 MNHEY, CDR2 SMNVEV (reference sequence). There are 15 residues in the CDR3. The CDR3 DNA reads TGTGCCAGCAGTTTAATGGCGGATCTCTACAATGAGCAGTTCTTC. Translated: CASSLMADLYNEQFF.

The V gene is TRBV4-1, the J gene TRBJ2-7; tentatively, D is TRBD1 (5 bases). CDR1 is MGHRA and CDR2 is YSYEKL in the germline V gene. This CDR3 comprises 14 residues. V was clipped by 0 bases and J by 7 bases, with 13 bases between them. The CDR3 loop reads CASSQETAGWEQYF. CDR3 in DNA: TGCGCCAGCAGCCAAGAAACCGCAGGGTGGGAGCAGTACTTC.

The chain has TRBV7-9 and TRBJ2-7; 8 positions agree with TRBD1. V trimming: 4 bases; J trimming: 5 bases; junction bases outside the gene matches: 10. From germline, CDR1 is SEHNR and CDR2 FQNEAQ (reference sequence). The CDR3 consists of 15 residues. The DNA for the CDR3 is TGTGCCAGCAGCTCTGACAGGGGTCGAGGCCACGAGCAGTACTTC. Protein: CASSSDRGRGHEQYF.